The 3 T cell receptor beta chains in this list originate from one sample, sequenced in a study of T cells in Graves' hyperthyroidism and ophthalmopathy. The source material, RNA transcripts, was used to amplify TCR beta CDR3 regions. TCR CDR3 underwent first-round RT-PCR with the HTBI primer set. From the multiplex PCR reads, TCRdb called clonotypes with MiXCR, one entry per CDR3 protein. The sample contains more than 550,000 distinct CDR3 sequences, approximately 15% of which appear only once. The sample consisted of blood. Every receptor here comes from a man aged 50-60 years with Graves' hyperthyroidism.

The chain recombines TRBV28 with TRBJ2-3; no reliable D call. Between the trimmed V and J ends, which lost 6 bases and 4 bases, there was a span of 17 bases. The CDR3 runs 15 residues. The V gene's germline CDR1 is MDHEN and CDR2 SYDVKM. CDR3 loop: CASRLWLLGSDTQYF. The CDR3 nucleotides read TGTGCCAGCAGGTTGTGGTTACTTGGGTCAGATACGCAGTATTTT. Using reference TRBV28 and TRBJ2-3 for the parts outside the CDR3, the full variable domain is DVKVTQSSRYLVKRTGEKVFLECVQDMDHENMFWYRQDPGLGLRLIYFSYDVKMKEKGDIPEGYSVSREKKERFSLILESASTNQTSMYLCASRLWLLGSDTQYFGPGTRLTVL.

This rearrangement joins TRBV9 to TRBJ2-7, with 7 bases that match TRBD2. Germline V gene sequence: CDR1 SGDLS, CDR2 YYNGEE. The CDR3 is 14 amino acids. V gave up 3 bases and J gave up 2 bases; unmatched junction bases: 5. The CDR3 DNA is TGTGCCAGCAGCGGTAGAAGCGGGACCTACGAGCAGTACTTC. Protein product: CASSGRSGTYEQYF.

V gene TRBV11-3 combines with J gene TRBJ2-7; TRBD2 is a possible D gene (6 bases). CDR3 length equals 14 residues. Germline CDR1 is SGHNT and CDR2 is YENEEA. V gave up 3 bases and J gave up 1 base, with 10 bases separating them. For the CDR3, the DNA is TGTGCCAGCAGCTTCCCCGGGGGATCCTACGAGCAGTACTTC. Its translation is CASSFPGGSYEQYF.